The sequence of this T cell receptor beta chain was determined in a study of cytomegalovirus exposure and HLA in healthy donors. Study observations and caveats: Immune exposure information comprised only CMV serostatus. Rare sequences made up most TCRs, while some public TCRs were found in many donors. TCR beta chains numbering more than 150 were designated cytomegalovirus-associated.

As concerns this clone: Antigen unknown.

PCR used 60 Vbeta primers and 13 Jbeta primers. The table came from immunoSEQ multiplex PCR; TCRdb's copy has only in-frame clones and leaves some out. The sample shows around 150,000 clones, 70% to 80% of them seen only once. The junction had 7 bases not matched to a gene; V was cut back by 8 bases and J by 3 bases. Germline V gene lookup returns CDR1 MNHEY and CDR2 SVGAGI. The CDR3 has 15 amino acids. This chain uses TRBV6-5 with TRBJ2-7; TRBD2 matches at 13 bases. Material for sequencing was PBMCs. This receptor was taken from a man aged 45-60 years in good health and CMV-seropositive. Here the CDR3 reads CASSRTSGGFYEQYF. The CDR3 nucleotides read TGTGCCAGCTCAAGGACTAGCGGGGGTTTCTACGAGCAGTACTTC.